This T cell receptor beta chain derives from a study of neurological immune-mediated disorders. Each CDR3 protein is one row after TCRdb ran MiXCR on the 5' RACE reads. The sample has 25,000 to 30,000 distinct CDR3 sequences, roughly 16% seen once; the top ten hold around 5.2%. As to time point: technical triplicate 3. CDR1 is LNHNV, CDR2 YYDKDF, per germline (reference sequence). V trimming: 5 bases; J trimming: 5 bases; junction bases outside the gene matches: 6. CDR3 length: 14 amino acids. This clonotype occurred many times. This rearrangement joins TRBV15 to TRBJ2-7, with 10 bases that match TRBD2. Input material: CD4+ T cells from blood. This clonotype was obtained from a female donor with HTLV-1-associated myelopathy (HAM/TSP). DNA of the CDR3: TGTGCCACCAGCCCTAGCGGGAGTATGCACGAGCAGTACTTC. The encoded protein is CATSPSGSMHEQYF.